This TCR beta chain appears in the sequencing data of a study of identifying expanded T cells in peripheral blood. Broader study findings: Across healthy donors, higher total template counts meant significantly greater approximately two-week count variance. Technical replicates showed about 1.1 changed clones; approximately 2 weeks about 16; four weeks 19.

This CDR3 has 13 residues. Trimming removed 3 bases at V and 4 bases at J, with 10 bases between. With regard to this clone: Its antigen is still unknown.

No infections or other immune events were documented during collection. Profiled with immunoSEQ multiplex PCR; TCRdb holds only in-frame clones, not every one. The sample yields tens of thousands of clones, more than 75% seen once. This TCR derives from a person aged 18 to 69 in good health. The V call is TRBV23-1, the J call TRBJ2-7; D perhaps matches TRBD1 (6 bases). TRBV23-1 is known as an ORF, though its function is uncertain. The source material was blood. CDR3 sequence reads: CASSHLQGYEQYF. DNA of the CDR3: TGCGCCAGCAGTCACCTACAGGGTTACGAGCAGTACTTC.